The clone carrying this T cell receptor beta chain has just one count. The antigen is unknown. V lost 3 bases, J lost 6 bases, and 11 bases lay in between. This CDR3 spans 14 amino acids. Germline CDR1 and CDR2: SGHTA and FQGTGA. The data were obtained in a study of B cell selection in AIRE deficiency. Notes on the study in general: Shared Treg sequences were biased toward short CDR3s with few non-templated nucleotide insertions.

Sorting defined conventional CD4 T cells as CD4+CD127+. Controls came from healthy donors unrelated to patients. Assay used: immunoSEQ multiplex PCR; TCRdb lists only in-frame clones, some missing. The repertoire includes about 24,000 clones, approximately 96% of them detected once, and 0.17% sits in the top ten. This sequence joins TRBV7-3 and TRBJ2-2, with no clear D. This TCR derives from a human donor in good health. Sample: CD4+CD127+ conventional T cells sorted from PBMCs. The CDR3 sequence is CASSFGPRAGELFF. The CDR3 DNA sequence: TGTGCCAGCAGCTTCGGACCTCGAGCCGGGGAGCTGTTTTTT.